The 10 T cell receptor beta chains below come from one sample, sequenced in a study of blood T cells in healthy people across ages (dated by TCRdb to between 2015 and 2017). The library was made by 5' RACE. The sequencer listed for this sample is Illumina HiSeq 2500. A second PCR of about 7 to 12 cycles was run with a J-beta primer mix and a sample-barcoded 5' primer. TCRdb redid the processing of the public reads, applying fastp at Q25 and MiXCR, and retained in-frame beta chains. Under each unique CDR3 protein, matching rows form one entry showing the most common genes and DNA. The sample contains approximately 770,000 distinct CDR3 sequences, roughly 50% of them found a single time. The ten largest make up roughly 20% of the sample. Sequencing was carried out using blood. The receptors shown here come from a man aged 30-40 years in good health.

This clonotype has ten or more counts. This sequence joins TRBV11-2 and TRBJ2-3; tentatively, D is TRBD2 (6 bases). Germline CDR1 is SGHAT and CDR2 is FQNNGV. Trimming pared 5 bases from V and 7 bases from J, leaving 19 bases between. This CDR3 is built from 15 residues. The CDR3 reads CASSPIRGRPNTQYF. In DNA, the CDR3 is TGTGCCAGCAGCCCCATCCGAGGGAGGCCCAATACGCAGTATTTT.

This clonotype was found a few times. This chain links TRBV27 with TRBJ2-7, with TRBD2 as a possible D gene (5 bases). This CDR3 is 15 amino acids long. Germline CDR1 and CDR2: MNHEY and SMNVEV (reference sequence). Trimming left V 5 bases short and J 3 bases short, with 17 bases between. CDR3 nucleotide sequence: TGTGCCAGCAGTCTCCGTGGAGCGGCAGTCTACGAGCAGTACTTC. Amino acid sequence: CASSLRGAAVYEQYF.

V gene TRBV5-1 combines with J gene TRBJ2-3; D ambiguous. The CDR3 has 15 amino acids. The V gene's germline CDR1 is SGHRS and CDR2 YFSETQ. Trimming stripped 5 bases from V and 1 base from J, with 14 bases between. Here the CDR3 reads CASSGSQLGTDTQYF. CDR3 bases: TGCGCCAGCAGTGGTTCCCAACTGGGCACAGATACGCAGTATTTT.

The rearrangement uses TRBV20-1 and TRBJ1-2; 8 bases line up with TRBD1. The CDR3 has 13 amino acids. Germline V gene sequence: CDR1 DFQATT, CDR2 SNEGSKA (reference sequence). V was clipped by 6 bases and J by 1 base; unmatched bases: 4. CDR3 amino acids: CSAPTGDNYGYTF. CDR3 nucleotides: TGCAGTGCCCCGACAGGGGATAACTATGGCTACACCTTC.

The chain couples TRBV14 to TRBJ2-4, with a possible D match to TRBD2 (6 bases). The better agreement between TRBJ2-7 and the DNA end casts doubt on the J call. The CDR3 contains 15 residues. CDR1 is SGHDN and CDR2 is FVKESK in the germline V gene. This chain's CDR3 is CASSHTGTPSYEQYF. The DNA for the CDR3 is TGTGCCAGCAGCCATACCGGGACTCCTTCCTACGAGCAGTACTTC.

This clonotype was detected only a few times. This chain uses TRBV29-1 with TRBJ2-7; maybe TRBD1 (6 bases). This CDR3 has 12 residues. Between the trimmed V and J ends, which lost 4 bases and 4 bases, there was a span of 11 bases. Germline V gene sequence: CDR1 SQVTM, CDR2 ANQGSEA. In DNA, the CDR3 is TGCAGCGTTGTCACGGACAGATACGAGCAGTACTTC. Protein product: CSVVTDRYEQYF.

V and J are TRBV7-2 and TRBJ2-6; D unresolved. CDR1 is SGHTA, CDR2 FQGNSA, per germline. The CDR3 covers 16 residues. Trimming cost V 5 bases and J 2 bases, with 13 bases left between them. CDR3 bases: TGTGCCAGCAGCCCCACAAACCAGGCTGGGGCCAACGTCCTGACTTTC. It codes for CASSPTNQAGANVLTF. The entire variable domain, with the rest obtained from reference TRBV7-2 and TRBJ2-6, is as follows: GAGVSQSPSNKVTEKGKDVELRCDPISGHTALYWYRQSLGQGLEFLIYFQGNSAPDKSGLPSDRFSAERTGGSVSTLTIQRTQQEDSAVYLCASSPTNQAGANVLTFGAGSRLTVL.

The V and J genes are TRBV25-1 and TRBJ2-7; possibly TRBD1 or TRBD2 for D (5 bases each). The V gene's germline CDR1 is MGHDK and CDR2 SYGVNS. The V end was cut by 4 bases, the J end by 3 bases, with 13 bases between. CDR3 size: 14 residues. The CDR3 DNA is TGTGCCAGCAGTGCCTCCGGGACGAACTACGAGCAGTACTTC. It yields the protein CASSASGTNYEQYF.

This chain's CDR3 is CAIRPDSSTTYSSYEQYF. Written as DNA, the CDR3 is TGTGCCATCAGACCGGACAGCTCAACAACCTACTCCTCCTACGAGCAGTACTTC. This chain uses TRBV10-3 with TRBJ2-7, with a possible D match to TRBD1 (6 bases). The CDR3 contains 18 residues. The germline V gene has CDR1 ENHRY and CDR2 SYGVKD. The V and J ends lost 6 bases and 0 bases respectively, with 24 bases between them.

J is TRBJ1-5 and V is TRBV28; no clear D. Between the trimmed V and J ends, which lost 5 bases and 4 bases, there was a span of 12 bases. Germline lookup yields CDR1 MDHEN and CDR2 SYDVKM. The CDR3 consists of 14 residues. The CDR3 loop reads CASSQNLGNQPQHF. The CDR3 DNA sequence: TGTGCCAGCAGTCAAAATCTGGGTAATCAGCCCCAGCATTTT.